The clone carrying this T cell receptor (beta chain) was recorded many times. Its antigen is not known. Each CDR3 protein gets one entry after TCRdb re-called the RACE reads with MiXCR. Altogether approximately 350,000 distinct CDR3 sequences are present, around 7% being singletons, with the ten largest covering approximately 8%. This sample was included in a study of human T cells and chemical hapten exposure. General study results and limits: The study found expanded TCRs formed significantly more large CDR3 similarity clusters than controls.

Time point meaning: patch test 1, 2 weeks after DPC sensitization. Treatment meaning: therapeutic diphenylcyclopropenone sensitization with weekly scalp DPC. The CDR3 is 14 amino acids. V dropped 6 bases and J dropped 1 base, with 12 bases sitting between them. The chain uses TRBV12-3 or TRBV12-4 and TRBJ1-1; D is uncertain. The receptor was derived from a woman aged 18-29 years with alopecia areata. Some clones in this sample may be carry-over from other donors' samples. Material: whole blood, obtained in connection with sensitization to the hapten diphenylcyclopropenone (DPC). The DNA of the CDR3 is TGTGCCAGCAGCTTCCTTATTGGGAACACTGAAGCTTTCTTT. It translates to CASSFLIGNTEAFF.